This T cell receptor (beta chain) was found in a study of T cells after posttransplantation cyclophosphamide. Study-level points and caveats: Skin or GI-infiltrating T cells shared few TRB sequences with blood.

Some clones are missing from TCRdb's copy, which holds only in-frame ones; the method was immunoSEQ multiplex PCR. This sample carries a few thousand clones, none of them present only once. This clone is classed as medium-sized. Its target is unknown. Germline V gene sequence: CDR1 MGHRA, CDR2 YSYEKL. The CDR3 has 16 amino acids. Trimming shortened V by 1 base and J by 0 bases, and 12 bases separated the two germline ends. Busulfan-fludarabine conditioning, marrow transplant, and cyclophosphamide on days +3 and +4 were administered. The gene calls are TRBV4-1 and TRBJ1-2; D might be TRBD1 (6 bases). This TCR derives from a male patient aged 55-69 years who received an allogeneic stem cell transplant from a related donor and was CMV-positive. Part of the T cells may come from the graft donor. The sample in question was PBMCs, obtained after allogeneic stem cell transplant with posttransplant cyclophosphamide. Here the CDR3 reads CASSQVSGQSNYGYTF. CDR3 bases: TGCGCCAGCAGCCAAGTTTCCGGACAGTCTAACTATGGCTACACCTTC.